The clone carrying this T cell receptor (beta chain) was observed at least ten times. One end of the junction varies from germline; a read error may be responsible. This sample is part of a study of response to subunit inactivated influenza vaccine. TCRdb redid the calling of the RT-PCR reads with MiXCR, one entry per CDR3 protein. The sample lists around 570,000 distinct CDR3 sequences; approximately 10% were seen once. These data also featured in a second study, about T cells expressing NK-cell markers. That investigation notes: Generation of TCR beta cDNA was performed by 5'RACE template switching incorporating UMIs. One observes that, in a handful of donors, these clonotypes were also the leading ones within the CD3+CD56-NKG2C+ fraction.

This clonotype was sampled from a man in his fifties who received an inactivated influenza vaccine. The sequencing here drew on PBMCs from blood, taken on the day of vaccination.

The CDR3 DNA follows: TGTGCCAGCAGTTTAGGCACTCTCTCCTACGAGCAGTACTTC. The encoded protein is CASSLGTLSYEQYF. The chain has TRBV7-2 and TRBJ2-7, with D uncertain. The CDR3 is 14 residues long. Germline CDR1 SGHTA, CDR2 FQGNSA. Complete variable domain (other parts from reference TRBV7-2 and TRBJ2-7): GAGVSQSPSNKVTEKGKDVELRCDPISGHTALYWYRQSLGQGLEFLIYFQGNSAPDKSGLPSDRFSAERTGGSVSTLTIQRTQQEDSAVYLCASSLGTLSYEQYFGPGTRLTVT.